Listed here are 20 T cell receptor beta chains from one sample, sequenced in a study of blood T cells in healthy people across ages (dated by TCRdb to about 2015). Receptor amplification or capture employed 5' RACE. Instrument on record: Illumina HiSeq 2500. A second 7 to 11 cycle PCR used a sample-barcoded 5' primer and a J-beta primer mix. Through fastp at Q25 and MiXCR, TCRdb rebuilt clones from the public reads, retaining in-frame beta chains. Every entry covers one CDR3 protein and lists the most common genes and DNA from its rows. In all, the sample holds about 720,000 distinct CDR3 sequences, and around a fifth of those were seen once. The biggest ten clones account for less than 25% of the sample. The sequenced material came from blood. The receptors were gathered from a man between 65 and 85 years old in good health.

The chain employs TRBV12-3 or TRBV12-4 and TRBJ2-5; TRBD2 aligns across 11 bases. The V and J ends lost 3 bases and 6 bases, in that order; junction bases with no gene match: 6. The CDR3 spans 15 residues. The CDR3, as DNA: TGTGCCAGCAGTTTTAGCGGGGGGGCCGTGAAGACCCAGTACTTC. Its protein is CASSFSGGAVKTQYF.

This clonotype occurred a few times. The CDR3 coding sequence is TGTGCCAGCAGCCGGGGACTAGCGGATCTCACAGATACGCAGTATTTT. Protein: CASSRGLADLTDTQYF. The chain couples TRBV7-2 to TRBJ2-3; 11 bases are a match to TRBD2. The CDR3 loop spans 16 amino acids. Trimming at V came to 5 bases and at J to 2 bases, leaving 6 bases not matched to a gene. Germline V gene sequence: CDR1 SGHTA, CDR2 FQGNSA.

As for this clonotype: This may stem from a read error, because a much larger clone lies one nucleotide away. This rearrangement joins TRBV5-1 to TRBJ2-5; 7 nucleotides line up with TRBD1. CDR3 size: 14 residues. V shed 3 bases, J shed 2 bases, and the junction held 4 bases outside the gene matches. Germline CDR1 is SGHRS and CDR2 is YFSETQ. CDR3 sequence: CASSWPGQQETQYF. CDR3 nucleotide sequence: TGCGCCAGCAGCTGGCCGGGACAGCAAGAGACCCAGTACTTC.

For the CDR3, the DNA is TGTGCCAGCAGCGTGGGATCCCTCCCAGCGCAGTATTTT. As protein: CASSVGSLPAQYF. V gene TRBV3-1 combines with J gene TRBJ2-3; D remains ambiguous. V was clipped by 5 bases and J by 10 bases, with 16 bases between them. Germline V gene lookup returns CDR1 LGHDT and CDR2 YNNKEL (reference sequence). The CDR3 consists of 13 residues.

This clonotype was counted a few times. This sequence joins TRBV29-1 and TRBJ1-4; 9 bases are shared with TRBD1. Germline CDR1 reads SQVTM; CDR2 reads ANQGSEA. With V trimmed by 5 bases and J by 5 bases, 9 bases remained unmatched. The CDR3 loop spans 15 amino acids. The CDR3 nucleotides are TGCAGCGTTCCCCTCCCCGGGACAGGGAATGAAAAACTGTTTTTT. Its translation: CSVPLPGTGNEKLFF.

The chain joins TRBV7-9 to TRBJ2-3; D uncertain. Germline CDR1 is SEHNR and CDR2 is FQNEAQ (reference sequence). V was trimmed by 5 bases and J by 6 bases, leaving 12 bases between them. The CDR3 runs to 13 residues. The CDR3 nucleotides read TGTGCCAGCAGCCCAGCCAGTCGGGATACGCAGTATTTT. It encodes CASSPASRDTQYF.

CDR3 bases: TGCGCCAGCAGCCAAGATGATGGGGGTTCCTATGGCTACACCTTC. Translation gives CASSQDDGGSYGYTF. This chain uses TRBV4-3 with TRBJ1-2, with D perhaps matching TRBD1 (5 bases). Germline V gene sequence: CDR1 LGHNA, CDR2 YSLEER. This CDR3 comprises 15 residues. Trimming cost V 0 bases and J 4 bases, with 12 bases left between them.

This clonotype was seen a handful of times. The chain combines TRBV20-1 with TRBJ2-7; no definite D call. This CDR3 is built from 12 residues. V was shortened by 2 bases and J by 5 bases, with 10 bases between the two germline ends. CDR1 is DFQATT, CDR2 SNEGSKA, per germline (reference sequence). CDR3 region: CSARRPWDEQYF. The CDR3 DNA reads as TGCAGTGCTAGACGGCCTTGGGACGAGCAGTACTTC.

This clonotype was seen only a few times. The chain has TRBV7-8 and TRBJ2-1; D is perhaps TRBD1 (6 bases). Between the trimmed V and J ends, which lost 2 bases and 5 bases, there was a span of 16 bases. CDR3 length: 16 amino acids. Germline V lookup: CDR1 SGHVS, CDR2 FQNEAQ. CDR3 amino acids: CASSLFRQGRNNEQFF. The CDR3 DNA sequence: TGTGCCAGCAGCTTATTTAGGCAGGGGAGAAACAATGAGCAGTTCTTC.

CDR3 region: CASSLGLAYTSEKLFF. Here the CDR3 DNA reads TGTGCCAGCAGTTTAGGGTTGGCTTACACGAGTGAAAAACTGTTTTTT. The chain carries TRBV12-3 or TRBV12-4 and TRBJ1-4; D is unclear. This CDR3 comprises 16 residues. V was clipped by 1 base and J by 7 bases, with 16 bases between them.

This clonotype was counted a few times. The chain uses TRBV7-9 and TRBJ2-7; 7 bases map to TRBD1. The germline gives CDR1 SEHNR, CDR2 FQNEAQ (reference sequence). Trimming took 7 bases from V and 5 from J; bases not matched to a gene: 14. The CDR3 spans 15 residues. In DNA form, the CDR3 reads TGTGCCAGCAACTTTGACAGGGCCCCTGGAGACGAGCAGTACGTC. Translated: CASNFDRAPGDEQYV.

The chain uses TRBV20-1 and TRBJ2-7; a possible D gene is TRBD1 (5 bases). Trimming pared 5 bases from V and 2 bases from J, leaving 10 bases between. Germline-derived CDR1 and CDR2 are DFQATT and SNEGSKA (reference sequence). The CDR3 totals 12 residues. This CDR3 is CSALDSPYEQYF. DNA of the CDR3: TGCAGTGCTCTCGACAGCCCCTACGAGCAGTACTTC.

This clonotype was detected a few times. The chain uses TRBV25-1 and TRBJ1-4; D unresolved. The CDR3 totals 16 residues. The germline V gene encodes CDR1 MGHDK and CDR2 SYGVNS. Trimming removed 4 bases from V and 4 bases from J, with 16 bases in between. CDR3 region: CASSAPGRRSNEKLFF. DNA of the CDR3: TGTGCCAGCAGTGCACCCGGGAGACGAAGTAATGAAAAACTGTTTTTT.

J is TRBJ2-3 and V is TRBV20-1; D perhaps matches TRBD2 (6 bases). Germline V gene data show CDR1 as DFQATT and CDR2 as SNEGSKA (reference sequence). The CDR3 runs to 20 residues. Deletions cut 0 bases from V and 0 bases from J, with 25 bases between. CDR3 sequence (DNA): TGCAGTGCTAGAGATAAGGTAGCGGTCCTCCTATTCGCTAGCACAGATACGCAGTATTTT. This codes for CSARDKVAVLLFASTDTQYF.

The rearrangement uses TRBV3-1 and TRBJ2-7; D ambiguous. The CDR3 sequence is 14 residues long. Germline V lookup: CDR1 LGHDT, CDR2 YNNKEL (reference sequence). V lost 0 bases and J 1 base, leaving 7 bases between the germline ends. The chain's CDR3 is CASSQDRRSYEQYF. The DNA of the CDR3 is TGTGCCAGCAGCCAAGATCGGCGTTCCTACGAGCAGTACTTC.

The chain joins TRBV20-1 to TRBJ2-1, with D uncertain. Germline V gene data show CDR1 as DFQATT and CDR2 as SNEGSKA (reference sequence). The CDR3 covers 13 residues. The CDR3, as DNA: TGCAGCGCCGTATCGAGCTCCTACAATGAGCAGTTCTTC. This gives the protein CSAVSSSYNEQFF.

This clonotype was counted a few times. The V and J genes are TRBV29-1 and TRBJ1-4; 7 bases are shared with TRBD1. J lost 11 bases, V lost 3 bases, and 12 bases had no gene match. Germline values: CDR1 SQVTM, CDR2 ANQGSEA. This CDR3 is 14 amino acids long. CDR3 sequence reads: CSVEHRGIVRKLFF. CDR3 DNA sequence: TGCAGCGTTGAGCACAGGGGAATAGTACGGAAACTGTTTTTT.

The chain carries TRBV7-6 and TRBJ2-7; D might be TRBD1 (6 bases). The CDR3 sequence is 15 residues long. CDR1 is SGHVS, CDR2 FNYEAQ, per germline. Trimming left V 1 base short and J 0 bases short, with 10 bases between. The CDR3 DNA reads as TGTGCCAGCAGCTTAGACCAGGGGATCTCCTACGAGCAGTACTTC. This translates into CASSLDQGISYEQYF. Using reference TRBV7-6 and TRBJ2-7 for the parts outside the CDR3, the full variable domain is GAGVSQSPRYKVTKRGQDVALRCDPISGHVSLYWYRQALGQGPEFLTYFNYEAQQDKSGLPNDRFSAERPEGSISTLTIQRTEQRDSAMYRCASSLDQGISYEQYFGPGTRLTVT.

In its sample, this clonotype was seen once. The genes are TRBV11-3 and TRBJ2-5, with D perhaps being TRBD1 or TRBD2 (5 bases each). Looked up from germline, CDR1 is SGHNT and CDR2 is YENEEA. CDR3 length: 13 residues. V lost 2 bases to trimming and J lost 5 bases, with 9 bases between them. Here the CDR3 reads CASSLQWGETQYF. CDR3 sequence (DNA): TGTGCCAGCAGCTTACAGTGGGGGGAGACCCAGTACTTC.

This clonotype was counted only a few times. CDR3 protein: CASSVALGYNEQFF. CDR3 sequence (DNA): TGTGCCAGCAGTGTAGCCTTAGGCTACAATGAGCAGTTCTTC. The chain has TRBV25-1 and TRBJ2-1; D is unclear. Trimming left V 4 bases short and J 3 bases short, with 10 bases between. The CDR3 runs 14 residues. CDR1 is MGHDK and CDR2 is SYGVNS in the germline V gene.